This T cell receptor (beta chain) was recorded in a study of control samples from healthy donors and cancer patients. Germline CDR1 and CDR2: SEHNR and FQNEAQ (reference sequence). The CDR3 loop spans 13 amino acids. The ends were cut back, 8 bases at V and 3 bases at J, with 14 bases in the middle. Using immunoSEQ multiplex PCR, the repertoire was profiled, and TCRdb retains in-frame clones only, with some absent. The sample carries roughly 200,000 clones, approximately 91% recorded once. The gene calls are TRBV7-9 and TRBJ2-7; D is unresolved. This TCR came from a young man in good health. The sample comprised blood. The CDR3 is CASSADGYYEQYF. The CDR3 DNA sequence: TGTGCCAGCTCGGCGGACGGATACTACGAGCAGTACTTC.